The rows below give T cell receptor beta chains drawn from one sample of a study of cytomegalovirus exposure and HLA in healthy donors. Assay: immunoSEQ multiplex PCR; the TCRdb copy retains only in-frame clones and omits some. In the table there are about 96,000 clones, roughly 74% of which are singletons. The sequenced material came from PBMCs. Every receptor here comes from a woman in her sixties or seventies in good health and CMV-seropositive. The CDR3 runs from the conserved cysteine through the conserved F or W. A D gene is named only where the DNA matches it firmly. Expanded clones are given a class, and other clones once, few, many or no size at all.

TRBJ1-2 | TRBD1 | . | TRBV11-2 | TGTGCCAGCAGCTTAGTTTGGAGACAGGGGTTAAAATATGGCTACACCTTC | CASSLVWRQGLKYGYTF
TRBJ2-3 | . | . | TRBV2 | TGTGCCAGCAGTGTCATCACAGATACGCAGTATTTT | CASSVITDTQYF
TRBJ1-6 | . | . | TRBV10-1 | TGCGCCAGCAGTGAGTCGGGGAAGGGGGATTCACCCCTCCACTTT | CASSESGKGDSPLHF
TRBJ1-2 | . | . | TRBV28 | TGTGCCAGCAGTTTTGGGGGGATGGACTATGGCTACACCTTC | CASSFGGMDYGYTF
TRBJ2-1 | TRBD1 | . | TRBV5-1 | TGCGCCAGCAGCCCGCAGGGGGCGGATGAGCAGTTCTTC | CASSPQGADEQFF
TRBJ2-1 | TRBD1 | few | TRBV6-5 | TGTGCCAGCAGGGCGACAGGGCGGCATGAGCAGTTCTTC | CASRATGRHEQFF
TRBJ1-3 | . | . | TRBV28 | TGTGCCAGCAGTAAAATCCTGGGCCCTGGAAACACCATATATTTT | CASSKILGPGNTIYF
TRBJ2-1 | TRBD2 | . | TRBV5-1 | TGCGCCAGCAGCTCCGGGACTATCTCCTACAATGAGCAGTTCTTC | CASSSGTISYNEQFF
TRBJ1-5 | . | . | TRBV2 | TGTGCCAGCGGACGGGGGAACAATCAGCCCCAGCATTTT | CASGRGNNQPQHF
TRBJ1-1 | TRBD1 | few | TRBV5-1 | TGCGCCAGCAGCGCCCTTAGACAGGGATCGAACACTGAAGCTTTCTTT | CASSALRQGSNTEAFF